A single sample is the source of the 19 T cell receptor beta chains below, sequenced in a study of blood T cell repertoires in COVID-19. The assay was immunoSEQ multiplex PCR, and TCRdb's table has in-frame clones only and misses some. The table includes 250,000 to 350,000 clones, about 88% detected once. Sequencing used peripheral blood. These receptors originate from a woman aged 60-75 years with acute or convalescent COVID-19.

The V call is TRBV27, the J call TRBJ1-1; a possible D gene is TRBD1 (5 bases). From germline, CDR1 is MNHEY and CDR2 SMNVEV (reference sequence). The CDR3 loop spans 15 amino acids. Trimming took 5 bases from V and 9 from J, leaving 22 bases between them. As DNA, the CDR3 is TGTGCCAGCAGTCAGGGTCTGGGTATAAGTAATAAAGCTTTCTTT. Its translation is CASSQGLGISNKAFF.

The gene calls are TRBV5-1 and TRBJ1-1; TRBD1 is a possible D gene (5 bases). Trimming took 3 bases from V and 2 from J, leaving 11 bases between them. The CDR3 sequence is 14 residues long. Germline lookup yields CDR1 SGHRS and CDR2 YFSETQ. The CDR3 here is CASSSRGTNTEAFF. For the CDR3, the DNA is TGCGCCAGCAGCTCGCGGGGCACTAACACTGAAGCTTTCTTT. The full variable domain, rest sourced from reference TRBV5-1 and TRBJ1-1, is KAGVTQTPRYLIKTRGQQVTLSCSPISGHRSVSWYQQTPGQGLQFLFEYFSETQRNKGNFPGRFSGRQFSNSRSEMNVSTLELGDSALYLCASSSRGTNTEAFFGQGTRLTVV.

The V call is TRBV19, the J call TRBJ1-5; the D gene is possibly TRBD1 (5 bases). Trimming pared 8 bases from V and 7 bases from J, leaving 21 bases between. CDR1 and CDR2 from the germline V gene are LNHDA and SQIVND (reference sequence). This CDR3 is 15 amino acids long. The CDR3 coding sequence is TGTGCCAGTGGCCTCGGGGGTGACCCGAGACAGCCCCAGCATTTT. Translating gives CASGLGGDPRQPQHF.

To note about this clone: One end of the junction does not line up with germline, which may come from a read error. The chain carries TRBV4-2 and TRBJ2-7, with D maybe TRBD1 (5 bases). CDR1 and CDR2 (germline): LGHNA, YNFKEQ. This CDR3 has 15 amino acids. The CDR3 DNA is TGTGCCAGCAGCCAAGAAGGGCAGGGCTCCCACGAGCAGTACTTC. This translates into CASSQEGQGSHEQYF.

The chain employs TRBV3-1 (or the pseudogene TRBV3-2) and TRBJ2-5, with D maybe TRBD1 (6 bases). The CDR3 sequence is 19 residues long. V was clipped by 0 bases and J by 5 bases, with 25 bases between them. Germline CDR1 LGHDT, CDR2 YNNKEL (reference sequence). The CDR3 is CASSQDRSIQGSRMETQYF. CDR3 DNA sequence: TGTGCCAGCAGCCAAGACCGGTCTATACAGGGCTCTAGAATGGAGACCCAGTACTTC.

The chain combines TRBV27 with TRBJ1-5; TRBD1 is a possible D gene (6 bases). The V and J ends lost 4 bases and 4 bases respectively, with 14 bases between them. Germline lookup yields CDR1 MNHEY and CDR2 SMNVEV (reference sequence). The CDR3 spans 15 residues. The chain's CDR3 is CASSSRYDRNQPQHF. The CDR3 DNA follows: TGTGCCAGCAGTTCTCGATACGACAGGAATCAGCCCCAGCATTTT.

Only a few counts were recorded for this clone. This chain joins TRBV9 and TRBJ1-1; D might be TRBD1 (6 bases). From germline, CDR1 is SGDLS and CDR2 YYNGEE. V was pared by 0 bases and J by 7 bases, with 10 bases between. This CDR3 has 13 residues. The CDR3 loop reads CASSVVGRGEAFF. The CDR3 DNA reads as TGTGCCAGCAGCGTAGTCGGCAGGGGTGAAGCTTTCTTT.

The chain joins TRBV29-1 to TRBJ2-5; D might be TRBD2 (5 bases). The CDR3 has 15 residues. Deletions cut 6 bases from V and 5 bases from J, with 22 bases between. The germline gives CDR1 SQVTM, CDR2 ANQGSEA. CDR3 coding DNA: TGCAGCGTGACCTCGGACTGGGAGTTTGTGGAGACCCAGTACTTC. Residues: CSVTSDWEFVETQYF.

J is TRBJ1-4 and V is TRBV9; tentative D call: TRBD1 (6 bases). CDR3 length equals 16 residues. Trimming took off 2 bases at V and 7 bases at J, with 18 bases between the two ends. The germline gives CDR1 SGDLS, CDR2 YYNGEE. The CDR3 spells CASSVLSGQRLEKLFF. The DNA of the CDR3 is TGTGCCAGCAGCGTCCTCTCAGGACAGCGGCTTGAAAAACTGTTTTTT.

This sequence joins TRBV5-1 and TRBJ2-7; 7 bases fit TRBD1. V dropped 4 bases and J dropped 5; count of bases not matched to a gene: 6. This CDR3 has 13 residues. Germline CDR1 is SGHRS and CDR2 is YFSETQ. CDR3 amino acids: CASSLSTGNEQYF. DNA of the CDR3: TGCGCCAGCAGCCTGTCGACAGGGAACGAGCAGTACTTC.

V is TRBV9 and J is TRBJ2-3; 9 bases agree with TRBD1. V was clipped by 0 bases and J by 5 bases; unmatched bases: 10. CDR3 size: 17 residues. Per germline, CDR1 SGDLS and CDR2 YYNGEE. The CDR3 DNA sequence: TGTGCCAGCAGCGTAGAGGGATGGACAGGGGTGATAGATACGCAGTATTTT. Residues: CASSVEGWTGVIDTQYF.

The rearrangement uses TRBV7-9 and TRBJ2-7; no clear D. Germline assignment: CDR1 SEHNR and CDR2 FQNEAQ (reference sequence). The CDR3 contains 11 residues. Trimming shortened V by 1 base and J by 6 bases, and 4 bases separated the two germline ends. CDR3 in amino acids: CASSLDFEQYF. CDR3 coding DNA: TGTGCCAGCAGCTTAGACTTCGAGCAGTACTTC. The full variable domain, in which reference TRBV7-9 and TRBJ2-7 provide the parts outside the CDR3, is DTGVSQNPRHKITKRGQNVTFRCDPISEHNRLYWYRQTLGQGPEFLTYFQNEAQLEKSRLLSDRFSAERPKGSFSTLEIQRTEQGDSAMYLCASSLDFEQYFGPGTRLTVT.

The chain couples TRBV9 to TRBJ2-3; D is unclear. This CDR3 contains 14 residues. The V gene lost 4 bases and the J gene lost 4 bases, with 13 bases spanning the gap. Germline V gives CDR1 SGDLS, CDR2 YYNGEE. In nucleotides, the CDR3 is TGTGCCAGCAGCCGCGGAGAGACCCCAGATACGCAGTATTTT. Translation: CASSRGETPDTQYF.

The rearrangement links TRBV7-9 to TRBJ2-2; D is possibly TRBD2 (5 bases). The V end lost 4 bases, the J end lost 6 bases, and 9 bases lay between the germline ends. This CDR3 region has 13 residues. The germline CDR1 and CDR2 sequences are SEHNR and FQNEAQ (reference sequence). The CDR3 protein is CASSWTVAGELFF. The CDR3 DNA sequence: TGTGCCAGCAGCTGGACTGTGGCCGGGGAGCTGTTTTTT.

The rearrangement joins TRBV29-1 to TRBJ2-1; TRBD1 might be the D (5 bases). Germline V gene lookup returns CDR1 SQVTM and CDR2 ANQGSEA. Trimming left V 0 bases short and J 6 bases short, with 9 bases between. The CDR3 is made up of 13 amino acids. The CDR3 protein is CSVEETEFNEQFF. CDR3 sequence (DNA): TGCAGCGTTGAAGAGACAGAGTTCAATGAGCAGTTCTTC.

The J gene is TRBJ2-7, the V gene TRBV2; 8 bases fit TRBD2. With V trimmed by 2 bases and J by 3 bases, 12 bases remained unmatched. The CDR3 is 17 residues long. The germline gives CDR1 SNHLY, CDR2 FYNNEI. The CDR3 here is CASSEMGRGVLFYEQYF. CDR3 nucleotides: TGTGCCAGCAGTGAAATGGGGCGGGGGGTCTTATTCTACGAGCAGTACTTC.

The rearrangement uses TRBV9 and TRBJ2-2, with TRBD2 matching over 7 bases. Germline CDR1 reads SGDLS; CDR2 reads YYNGEE. This CDR3 is 16 amino acids long. V lost 3 bases to trimming and J lost 4 bases; unmatched junction nucleotides: 9. This CDR3 is CASSATRGESTGELFF. The CDR3 DNA sequence: TGTGCCAGCAGCGCCACCCGGGGGGAGAGCACCGGGGAGCTGTTTTTT.

The V and J genes are TRBV18 and TRBJ1-6; unclear D gene. V lost 6 bases to trimming and J lost 0 bases, with 9 bases between them. CDR1 is KGHSH and CDR2 is LQKENI in the germline V gene. The CDR3 contains 15 residues. This chain's CDR3 is CASSEGRSYNSPLHF. CDR3 nucleotides: TGTGCCAGCTCGGAGGGTCGCTCCTATAATTCACCCCTCCACTTT.

The V gene is TRBV9, the J gene TRBJ2-7; 9 bases map to TRBD1. V lost 2 bases to trimming and J lost 3 bases; unmatched junction nucleotides: 6. CDR3 length: 15 amino acids. Germline loops: CDR1 SGDLS, CDR2 YYNGEE. In nucleotides, the CDR3 is TGTGCCAGCAGCGTGGCGATGGGACAGGGCTACGAGCAGTACTTC. Protein product: CASSVAMGQGYEQYF.